This TCR beta chain was retrieved from a study of T cell responses to AZD1222 COVID-19 vaccine. Assay: immunoSEQ multiplex PCR; the TCRdb copy retains only in-frame clones and omits some. The sample lists roughly 35,000 clones, approximately 86% occurring once. Germline V CDR1 and CDR2: MNHEY, SVGAGI. This CDR3 has 13 amino acids. V was clipped by 8 bases and J by 3 bases, with 11 bases between them. This material consisted of peripheral blood, taken on day 0 of AZD1222 vaccination. The receptor was isolated from an adult in good health. The genes are TRBV6-5 and TRBJ1-3, with no clear D. The CDR3 is CASGQVIGNTIYF. The CDR3 DNA reads as TGTGCCAGCGGCCAGGTTATTGGAAACACCATATATTTT.